This T cell receptor beta chain was sequenced in a study of T cell responses to AZD1222 COVID-19 vaccine. Study-level results: It was only after the peak T cell response that any repertoires were sampled. Donors were mostly white British, more females; clonal diversity possibly underestimated. Spike-specific TCR breadth and depth rose after two AZD1222 doses.

Assay used: immunoSEQ multiplex PCR; TCRdb lists only in-frame clones, some missing. The table lists about 150,000 clones, around nine tenths of them singletons. As concerns this clone: Its antigen is still unknown.

This CDR3 region has 15 residues. Trimming took 8 bases from V and 7 from J; bases not matched to a gene: 19. The germline V gene encodes CDR1 GTSNPN and CDR2 SVGIG (reference sequence). The sequence was obtained from an adult in good health. The specimen was peripheral blood, collected on day 0 of AZD1222 vaccination. This rearrangement joins TRBV30 to TRBJ2-5; 7 bases agree with TRBD2. CDR3 amino acids: CAGRPPTGGPGTQYF. DNA for the CDR3: TGTGCCGGCCGTCCCCCAACGGGAGGCCCGGGGACCCAGTACTTC. Complete variable domain (other parts from reference TRBV30 and TRBJ2-5): SQTIHQWPATLVQPVGSPLSLECTVEGTSNPNLYWYRQAAGRGLQLLFYSVGIGQISSEVPQNLSASRPQDRQFILSSKKLLLSDSGFYLCAGRPPTGGPGTQYFGPGTRLLVL.